The sequence of this TCR beta chain was determined in a study of cytomegalovirus exposure and HLA in healthy donors (dated by TCRdb to about 2017). Some background on the complete study: An earlier analysis of more than 550 of the donors reported under 300 Gb of sequence data and 95 million to 120 million unique TCR beta sequences obtained from around 180 million T cells. A later genetic analysis used genome-wide SNP genotypes for about 65% of the 666 donors, treating that subset as a discovery cohort. To study patterns of TCR occurrence, a later analysis re-analyzed previously published TCR beta repertoires from 500 to 850 donors and added high-resolution HLA genotyping. An earlier analysis of some 500 of the donors applied high-throughput TCR beta sequencing to assess whether each TCR beta V gene segment acted as functional or pseudogenic. The study was designed to test whether signatures of past pathogen exposure could be identified by cataloging public T cell receptors. Four to six DR-DQ haplotypes were handled as single units for association and clustering, since linkage in the cohort was strong. To predict cytomegalovirus infection status, the study combined high-throughput TCR immunosequencing, statistical association of individual TCRs with disease status, and machine learning. An early release covering roughly 640 HLA-typed donors comprised 250 to 350 gigabases of sequencing data and some 79 million unique TCR sequences. In the later analysis, no new phenotypic data were used to find candidate immune exposures; instead, reliance was placed on TCR beta sequences and their occurrence across donors. Every repertoire in the discovery cohort had been generated on one and the same sequencing platform. The study profiled the T cell repertoires of 666 subjects by immunosequencing and related them to cytomegalovirus serostatus. In addition to the first cohort of around 670 subjects, a separate validation cohort of 120 different subjects was used. Both class I and class II loci were covered by HLA typing, at four-digit resolution. Of the roughly 410 genotyped donors, 75% to 85% were placed in the genetic ancestry cluster associated with self-reported Caucasian donors. The number of typed donors differed by locus: roughly 629-640 for A, B, C, DRB1 and DQB1; approximately 540 for DQA1; approximately 600 for DPA1; and some 470 for DPB1. Donor age, sex, ethnicity and CMV serostatus were compiled alongside the repertoire data. On average, 235,054 unique TCR beta nucleotide sequences were sequenced per donor among fewer than 500 genotyped donors of the cohort, with about 19% of those sequences being non-productive.

In regard to this clone: There is no known antigen for this receptor. No much larger clone is present one base from it, and per-base qualities are unavailable.

The CDR3 starts with the cysteine, ends with the phenylalanine, and has 15 residues. Only the CDR3 DNA stays, 45 bases, in frame from base 1. Between the V and J ends, shortened by 2 bases and 0 bases respectively, the junction contains 9 bases. CDR1 and CDR2 were assigned from the germline V gene (reference sequence) as SGHNT and YYREEE. Points the paper makes about the study in general: At a false discovery rate of 0.05, a later analysis linked under 20,000 TCR beta sequences to specific HLA alleles. Cytomegalovirus status was reported to be diagnosed by the classifier with high specificity and sensitivity in both the original and validation cohorts. According to a later analysis, most CMV-associated TCR beta chains appeared to be HLA-restricted, and the HLA associations seemed to be driven largely by CMV exposure. A later analysis found that HLA-associated TCR beta chains were more clonally expanded and had lower generation probabilities than equally common non-associated chains. A later genetic analysis associated a missense DCLRE1C variant with V-gene and J-gene trimming of TCR beta chains, and an independent cohort replicated the association. Because counts were too low, some 16 rarely observed V segments, including chromosome 9 orphons, were excluded from the earlier analysis of 587 of the donors. In this cohort, only TCR beta chains were sequenced, and detectable features were limited by the absence of alpha or paired-chain data. Roughly uniform sequencing depth across donors was assumed in presence/absence analyses, although this assumption may not hold. A further reported finding was that TCR beta sequences accurately predicted the HLA-A and HLA-B alleles for most subjects in the first cohort. A few of the identified cytomegalovirus-associated TCR beta chains were confirmed in vitro to be specific for cytomegalovirus antigens. In a later genetic analysis, fewer N-insertions in productive TCRs were reported among donors in an Asian-associated ancestry cluster than the 666-donor mean. A cluster of highly shared sequence variants was judged likely to represent a technical artifact of the sequencing pipeline. Linkage disequilibrium might explain the correlated functional status among segregating V segments, but an unknown experimental factor could not be ruled out. A total of about 180 TCR beta chains were listed by the study as associated with cytomegalovirus. Because HLA typing was unavailable for some donors at each locus, only the typed subset was used in association tests. The 87-base-pair reads could not distinguish some IMGT-functional V segments, including TRBV6-2 and TRBV6-3, so those segments were excluded. Most TCR sequences were seen in very few donors, while some public TCRs were found in many individuals. When HLA alleles, especially DR and DQ, strongly co-occurred, attributing TCR associations to individual alleles was difficult. According to a later analysis, TCR association rates differed among HLA loci, with DRB1 alleles showing the most associated TCRs and HLA-C alleles showing the fewest. A later analysis reported that several top co-occurrence clusters appeared linked to parvovirus B19, influenza, CMV and Epstein-Barr virus. Immune exposure information for the cohort was limited to CMV serostatus. Broadly in line with IMGT annotations, most TCR beta V segments showed up in productive rearrangements about 87% or about 30% of the time in an earlier analysis of around 550 of the donors. According to the authors, the approach could potentially be generalized to other disease states and immunological phenotypes.

The method was the immunoSEQ multiplex PCR assay. A mixture of 60 forward primers for TCR Vbeta segments and 13 reverse primers for TCR Jbeta segments was used in the multiplex PCR. Amplification of the CDR3 region of rearranged TCR beta genes was performed with a multiplex PCR assay on genomic DNA. The Illumina HiSeq System was used to sequence the amplified TCR beta libraries as 87-base-pair reads. Under the source paper's analysis protocol: A later analysis tallied 75 million to 95 million unique TCR beta chains across the 660 or so repertoires, and roughly 11 million of those chains were shared by two or more donors. Raw reads were error-corrected and collapsed into unique sequences by a nearest-neighbor algorithm in which closely related sequences were merged to remove PCR and sequencing errors. CDR3 sequences were aligned to IMGT reference sequences to assign V, D and J gene segments. Each retained sequence needed at least a six-nucleotide match to both a V gene segment and a J gene segment. A rearrangement was called productive if the CDR3 had no stop codons and remained in frame with V and J, and every other rearrangement was called non-productive. Following IMGT convention, CDR3 was defined as the stretch from the second conserved V-encoded cysteine to the conserved J-encoded phenylalanine. In an earlier analysis of more than 550 of the donors, sequences lacking an unambiguous match to a single V gene segment were excluded. An earlier analysis of some 500 of the donors classified V segments as functional when productive rearrangements were above 56.7% and as segregating when the standard deviation between donors was above 5%. A statistical classification framework was built for diagnosing cytomegalovirus status from the catalog of TCR beta chain sequences. V and J gene assignment, in a later analysis, came from comparing TCR nucleotide sequences with IMGT/GENE-DB human TR gene sequences. The TCRdist pipeline was used in a later analysis to assign CDR3 sequences and most-parsimonious VDJ recombination scenarios. In a later analysis, every TCR beta chain was defined by the combination of its CDR3 amino acid sequence and its V-gene family, and reads without a unique V-gene family were dropped. As a way to deal with suspected cross-contamination and a sequencing artifact, a later analysis dropped 500 to 700 nucleotide sequences that were highly shared and had low generation probability. For each public chain, a later analysis derived a clonal expansion index from normalized ranks of inferred template counts within each repertoire. In a later analysis, generation probabilities were computed with a VDJ recombination model fitted to out-of-frame rearrangements, and the resulting probabilities were checked against IGoR. In a later analysis, hypergeometric tests were used to score TCR-TCR, TCR-HLA and TCR-CMV co-occurrence, with a repertoire-size bias correction applied to TCR pairs. A later analysis estimated false discovery rates by permuting HLA or CMV assignments 20 times. In a later analysis, co-occurring TCRs were grouped with DBSCAN, and TCRdist sequence similarity was added when clustering was performed within HLA-allele-positive subsets. Repertoires with fewer than 30,000 or more than 120,000 public chains were left out of co-occurrence clustering, as were about five repertoires with anomalous nucleotide sharing. What TCRdb holds here is the immuneACCESS table cut down to in-frame rearrangements. Part of the clones is not present; checked against another copy, under half of the missing clones reflect an unresolved V gene, and the others are unexplained. V and J calls plus clone size are reproduced from that table; the DNA served to infer D and trimming. Present in this sample are 100,000 or so clones, around 76% of which were seen just once. Just under 4% of the sample rests with the top ten.

The cohort comprised 670 or so healthy bone marrow donors. At the time of sampling, all cohort members were nominally healthy, though unrecorded immune exposures were likely present. The donor tested CMV seropositive and was one of the 289 seropositive cohort members. A peripheral blood sample was collected from each donor, and TCR beta sequencing was performed on peripheral blood mononuclear cells. The Qiagen DNeasy Blood Extraction Kit was used to extract genomic DNA from the blood cell samples. Sequencing was performed on PBMCs. This receptor was identified in a woman aged 45-60 years in good health and CMV-seropositive. Here the chain combines TRBV5-4 and TRBJ2-1; the D gene remains uncertain. The nucleotides read TGTGCCAGCAGCTTTACCGCTAACTCCTACAATGAGCAGTTCTTC. This encodes CASSFTANSYNEQFF.